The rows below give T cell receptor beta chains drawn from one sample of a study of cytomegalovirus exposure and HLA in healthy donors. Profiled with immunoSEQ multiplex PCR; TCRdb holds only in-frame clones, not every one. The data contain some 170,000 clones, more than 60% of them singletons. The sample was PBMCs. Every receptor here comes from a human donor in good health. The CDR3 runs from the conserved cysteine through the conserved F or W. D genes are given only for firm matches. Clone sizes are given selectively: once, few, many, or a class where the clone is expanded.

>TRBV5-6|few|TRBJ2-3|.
CASSPGIFSTDTQYF
TGTGCCAGCAGCCCCGGGATCTTTTCCACAGATACGCAGTATTTT
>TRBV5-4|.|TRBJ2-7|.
CASSLAGGGYEQYF
TGTGCCAGCAGCTTGGCGGGGGGCGGCTACGAGCAGTACTTC
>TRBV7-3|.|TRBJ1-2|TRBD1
CASSSGQGKNYGYTF
TGTGCCAGCAGCTCCGGACAGGGAAAGAACTATGGCTACACCTTC
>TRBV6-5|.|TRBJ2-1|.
CASSPEWRDNEQFF
TGTGCCAGCAGCCCCGAATGGCGGGACAATGAGCAGTTCTTC
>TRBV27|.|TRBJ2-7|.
CASSLSRTTYEQYF
TGTGCCAGCAGTTTATCACGAACCACCTACGAGCAGTACTTC
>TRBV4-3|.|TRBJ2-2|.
CASSQGTPNTGELFF
TGCGCCAGCAGCCAAGGAACACCGAACACCGGGGAGCTGTTTTTT
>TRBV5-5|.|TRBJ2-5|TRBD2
CASSLGSGGAEETQYF
TGTGCCAGCAGCTTGGGTAGCGGGGGGGCGGAAGAGACCCAGTACTTC
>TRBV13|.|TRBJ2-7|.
CASSPGSSYEQYF
TGTGCCAGCAGCCCCGGGAGCTCCTACGAGCAGTACTTC
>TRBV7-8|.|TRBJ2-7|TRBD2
CASSFPVTSGTSYEQYF
TGTGCCAGCAGCTTCCCCGTTACTAGCGGGACCTCCTACGAGCAGTACTTC
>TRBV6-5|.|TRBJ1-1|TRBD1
CASSSSGGTGKDFF
TGTGCCAGCAGTTCCTCCGGCGGGACAGGGAAGGATTTCTTT
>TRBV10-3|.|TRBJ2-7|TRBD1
CAISDIRTGSYEQYF
TGTGCCATCAGTGATATCCGGACAGGCTCCTACGAGCAGTACTTC
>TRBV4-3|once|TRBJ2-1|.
CASSQDFEPSYNEQFF
TGCGCCAGCAGCCAAGATTTCGAGCCATCCTACAATGAGCAGTTCTTC